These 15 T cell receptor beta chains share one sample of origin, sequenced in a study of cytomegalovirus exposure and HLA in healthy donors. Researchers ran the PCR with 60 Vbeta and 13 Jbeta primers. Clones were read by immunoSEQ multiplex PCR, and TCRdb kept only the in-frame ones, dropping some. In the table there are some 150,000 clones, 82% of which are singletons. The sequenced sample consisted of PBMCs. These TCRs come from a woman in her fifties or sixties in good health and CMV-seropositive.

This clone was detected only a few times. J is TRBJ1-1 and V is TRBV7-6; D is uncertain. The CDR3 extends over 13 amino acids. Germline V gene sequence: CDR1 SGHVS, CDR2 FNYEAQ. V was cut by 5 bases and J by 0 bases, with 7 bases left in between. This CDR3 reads CASSQDLNTEAFF. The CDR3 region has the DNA TGTGCCAGCAGCCAGGATTTGAACACTGAAGCTTTCTTT.

This chain's CDR3 is CASSSSRTGKNEQYF. CDR3 nucleotide sequence: TGCGCCAGCAGCTCGTCTCGGACAGGGAAGAACGAGCAGTACTTC. The V gene is TRBV5-1, the J gene TRBJ2-7, with 8 bases that match TRBD1. V gave up 3 bases and J gave up 5 bases; unmatched junction bases: 10. This CDR3 contains 15 residues. The V gene's germline CDR1 is SGHRS and CDR2 YFSETQ.

CDR3 DNA sequence: TGTGCCAGCACAGGCAGGGATAATTCACCCCTCCACTTT. The encoded protein is CASTGRDNSPLHF. This sequence joins TRBV6-6 and TRBJ1-6, with D possibly matching TRBD1 (5 bases). V dropped 7 bases and J dropped 5 bases, with 9 bases sitting between them. Germline assignment: CDR1 MNHNY and CDR2 SVGAGI (reference sequence). The CDR3 has 13 amino acids.

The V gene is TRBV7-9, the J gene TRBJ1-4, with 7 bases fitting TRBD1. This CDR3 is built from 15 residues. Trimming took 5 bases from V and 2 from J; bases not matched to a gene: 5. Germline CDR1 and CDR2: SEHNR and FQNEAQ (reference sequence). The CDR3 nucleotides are TGTGCCAGCAGCCAAAGGGGGCTTACTAATGAAAAACTGTTTTTT. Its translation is CASSQRGLTNEKLFF. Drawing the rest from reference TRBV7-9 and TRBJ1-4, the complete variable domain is DTGVSQNPRHKITKRGQNVTFRCDPISEHNRLYWYRQTLGQGPEFLTYFQNEAQLEKSRLLSDRFSAERPKGSFSTLEIQRTEQGDSAMYLCASSQRGLTNEKLFFGSGTQLSVL.

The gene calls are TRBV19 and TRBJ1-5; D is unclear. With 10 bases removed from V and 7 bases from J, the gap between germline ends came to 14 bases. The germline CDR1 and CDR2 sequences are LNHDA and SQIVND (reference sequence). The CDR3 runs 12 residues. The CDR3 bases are TGTGCCACTAGGGAGGTCGGGCAGCCCCAGCATTTT. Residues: CATREVGQPQHF.

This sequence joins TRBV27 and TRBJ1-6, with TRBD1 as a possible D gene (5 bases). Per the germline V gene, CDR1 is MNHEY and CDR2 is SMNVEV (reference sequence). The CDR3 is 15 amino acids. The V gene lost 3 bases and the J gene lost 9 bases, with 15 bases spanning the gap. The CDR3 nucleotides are TGTGCCAGCAGTTTTTGGGACCAGGAGGGTTCACCCCTCCACTTT. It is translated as CASSFWDQEGSPLHF.

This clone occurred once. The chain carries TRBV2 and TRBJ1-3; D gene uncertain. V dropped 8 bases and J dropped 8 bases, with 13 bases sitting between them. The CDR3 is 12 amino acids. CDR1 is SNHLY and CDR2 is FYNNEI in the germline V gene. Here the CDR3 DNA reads TGTGCCAGCTCGCCCGAGAGGGACACCATATATTTT. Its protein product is CASSPERDTIYF.

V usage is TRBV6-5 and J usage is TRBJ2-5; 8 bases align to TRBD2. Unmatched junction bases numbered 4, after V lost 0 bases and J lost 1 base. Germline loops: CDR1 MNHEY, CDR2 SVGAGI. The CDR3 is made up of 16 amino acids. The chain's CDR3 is CASSYSPSGSQETQYF. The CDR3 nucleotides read TGTGCCAGCAGTTACTCTCCAAGCGGGAGCCAAGAGACCCAGTACTTC.

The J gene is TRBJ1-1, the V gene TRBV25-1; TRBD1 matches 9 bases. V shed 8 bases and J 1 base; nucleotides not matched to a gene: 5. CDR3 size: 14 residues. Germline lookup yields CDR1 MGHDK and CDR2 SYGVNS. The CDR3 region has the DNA TGTGCCAGCGCCTGGGGACAGGGGAACACTGAAGCTTTCTTT. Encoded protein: CASAWGQGNTEAFF.

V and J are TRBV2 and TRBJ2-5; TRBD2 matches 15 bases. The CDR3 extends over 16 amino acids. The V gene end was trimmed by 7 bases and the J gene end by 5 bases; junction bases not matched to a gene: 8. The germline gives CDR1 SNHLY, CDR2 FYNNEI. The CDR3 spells CASKGLAGGGQETQYF. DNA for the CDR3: TGTGCCAGCAAAGGACTAGCGGGGGGGGGCCAGGAGACCCAGTACTTC.

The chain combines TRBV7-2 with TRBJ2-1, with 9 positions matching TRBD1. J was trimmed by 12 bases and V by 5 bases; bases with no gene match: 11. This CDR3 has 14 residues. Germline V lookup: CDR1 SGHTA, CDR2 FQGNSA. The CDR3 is CASSPRTGDGVQFF. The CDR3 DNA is TGTGCCAGCAGCCCCCGGACAGGGGACGGTGTGCAGTTCTTC.

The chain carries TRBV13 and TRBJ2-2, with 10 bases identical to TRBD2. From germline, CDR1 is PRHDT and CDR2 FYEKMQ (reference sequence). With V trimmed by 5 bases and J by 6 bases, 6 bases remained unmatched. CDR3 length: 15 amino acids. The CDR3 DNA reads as TGTGCCAGCAGCCCCAAGCGGGAGGGCCCCGGGGAGCTGTTTTTT. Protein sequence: CASSPKREGPGELFF.

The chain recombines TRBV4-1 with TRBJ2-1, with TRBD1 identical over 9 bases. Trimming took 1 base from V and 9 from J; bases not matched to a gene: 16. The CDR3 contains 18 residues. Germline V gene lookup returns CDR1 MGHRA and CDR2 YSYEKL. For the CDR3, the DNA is TGCGCCAGCAGCCAAGGGGTCGACAGGACAGGGGATCAAATTGAGCAGTTCTTC. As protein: CASSQGVDRTGDQIEQFF.

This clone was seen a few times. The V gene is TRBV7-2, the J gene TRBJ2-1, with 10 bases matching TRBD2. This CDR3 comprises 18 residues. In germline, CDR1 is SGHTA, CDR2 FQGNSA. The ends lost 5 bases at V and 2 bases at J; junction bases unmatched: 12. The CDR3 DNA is TGTGCCAGCAGCCGAAAGCTAGCGGGAGATGCCACCTACAATGAGCAGTTCTTC. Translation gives CASSRKLAGDATYNEQFF.

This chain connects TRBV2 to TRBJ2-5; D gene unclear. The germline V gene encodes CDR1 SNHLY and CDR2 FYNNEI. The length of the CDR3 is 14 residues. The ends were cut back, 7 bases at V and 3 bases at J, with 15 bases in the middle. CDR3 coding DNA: TGTGCCAGCATGAATGAAGTGGAGAAAGAGACCCAGTACTTC. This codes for CASMNEVEKETQYF.